This entry features one TCR beta chain sequence. The data derive from a study of blood T cell repertoires in COVID-19. Study details: PBMCs, B-cell-depleted T cells, or T cells provided the cDNA or gDNA that made up the material.

Seattle's cohort entered during active infection and was followed longitudinally. The data were produced by immunoSEQ multiplex PCR, yet TCRdb's version contains in-frame clones alone and is incomplete. The sample carries nearly 350,000 clones, about nine tenths recorded once. The CDR3 spans 18 residues. V trimming: 0 bases; J trimming: 2 bases; junction bases outside the gene matches: 10. Germline CDR1 reads MGHRA; CDR2 reads YSYEKL. The material sequenced was peripheral blood. The clonotype originates from a woman in her forties or fifties with COVID-19, enrolled during active disease. The genes are TRBV4-1 and TRBJ2-1; 7 bases align to TRBD2. CDR3 DNA sequence: TGCGCCAGCAGCCAAGATGGTCAGGGCCGGGAGGCCTACAATGAGCAGTTCTTC. Translating gives CASSQDGQGREAYNEQFF.